These 29 T cell receptor beta chains share one sample of origin, sequenced in a study of cytomegalovirus exposure and HLA in healthy donors. The PCR made use of 60 Vbeta and 13 Jbeta primers. Profiling relied on immunoSEQ multiplex PCR, and the TCRdb table lists in-frame clones only, not all of them. The repertoire holds about 96,000 clones, with 60% to 80% as singletons. The sample taken for sequencing was PBMCs. All receptors derive from a man between 60 and 75 years old in good health and CMV-seronegative.

A note on this clone: The junction shows a germline mismatch at one end, possibly a read error. The rearrangement links TRBV5-1 to TRBJ1-3, with D possibly being TRBD1 (5 bases). Germline V gene lookup returns CDR1 SGHRS and CDR2 YFSETQ. The CDR3 contains 16 residues. This CDR3 reads CASSLPDIPSRNTIYF. The CDR3 bases are TGCGCCAGCAGCTTGCCGGACATACCCTCTAGAAACACCATATATTTT.

The rearrangement joins TRBV12-5 to TRBJ2-4; a weak D match, TRBD2 (7 bases). Per germline, CDR1 LGHNT and CDR2 FRNRAP. The CDR3 runs 13 residues. V was cut by 2 bases and J by 8 bases, with 10 bases left in between. CDR3 coding DNA: TGTGCTAGTGGTTTGTCGGGGGGCGACATTCAGTACTTC. Its translation is CASGLSGGDIQYF.

This clone was detected only a few times. V and J are TRBV7-8 and TRBJ1-4; D is ambiguous. Between the trimmed V and J ends, which lost 4 bases and 1 base, there was a span of 13 bases. The germline gives CDR1 SGHVS, CDR2 FQNEAQ. The CDR3 is made up of 16 amino acids. CDR3 nucleotides: TGTGCCAGCAGCTCCTTGACACGAAGAACTAATGAAAAACTGTTTTTT. Translated, it gives CASSSLTRRTNEKLFF.

This sequence joins TRBV6-1 and TRBJ1-1, with 8 nucleotides matching TRBD1. The junction had 7 bases not matched to a gene; V was cut back by 6 bases and J by 4 bases. This CDR3 has 14 residues. Germline CDR1 and CDR2: MNHNS and SASEGT. For the CDR3, the DNA is TGTGCCAGCAGGAGACAGGGGTATACCACTGAAGCTTTCTTT. Protein: CASRRQGYTTEAFF.

This sequence joins TRBV6-1 and TRBJ2-7; D is ambiguous. The germline gives CDR1 MNHNS, CDR2 SASEGT. This CDR3 comprises 10 residues. V dropped 3 bases and J dropped 5 bases, with 2 bases sitting between them. CDR3 coding DNA: TGTGCCAGCAGTGACGACGAGCAGTACTTC. This encodes CASSDDEQYF.

The chain employs TRBV11-1 and TRBJ1-3, with D possibly being TRBD1 (6 bases). The CDR3 totals 15 residues. V lost 4 bases to trimming and J lost 8 bases, with 18 bases between them. Germline-derived CDR1 and CDR2 are SGHAT and FQDESV (reference sequence). In nucleotides, the CDR3 is TGTGCCAGCAGCTATACGGGACACCCCCGGGACACCATATATTTT. This translates into CASSYTGHPRDTIYF.

The rearrangement joins TRBV5-4 to TRBJ2-5; 9 bases fit TRBD2. Germline CDR1 is SGHNT and CDR2 is YYREEE (reference sequence). This CDR3 contains 16 residues. V trimming: 0 bases; J trimming: 0 bases; junction bases outside the gene matches: 3. CDR3: CASSLAAGGDQETQYF. The CDR3 DNA reads as TGTGCCAGCAGCTTGGCGGCGGGAGGGGACCAAGAGACCCAGTACTTC.

The chain uses TRBV5-5 and TRBJ2-7; a weak D match, TRBD2 (5 bases). Germline lookup yields CDR1 SGHKS and CDR2 YYEKEE (reference sequence). The V end lost 0 bases, the J end lost 7 bases, and 17 bases lay between the germline ends. The CDR3 covers 15 residues. The CDR3 nucleotides read TGTGCCAGCAGCTTGGCCACCTCGCTAGCTCTGGAGCAGTACTTC. This sequence encodes CASSLATSLALEQYF.

As regards this clone: Relative to the germline gene, one junction end is altered; a read error may explain this. The V and J genes are TRBV5-4 and TRBJ2-5, with a weak D call TRBD1 (6 bases). Germline CDR1 is SGHNT and CDR2 is YYREEE (reference sequence). CDR3 length: 11 residues. The chain's CDR3 is CASFLPTGPNF. The CDR3 DNA sequence: TGTGCCAGCTTTCTACCAACAGGGCCCAACTTC.

This clone was seen a handful of times. This sequence joins TRBV19 and TRBJ2-7; TRBD1 matches 8 bases. CDR1 is LNHDA and CDR2 is SQIVND in the germline V gene (reference sequence). V shed 9 bases, J shed 7 bases, and the junction held 11 bases outside the gene matches. The CDR3 spans 13 residues. CDR3 nucleotide sequence: TGTGCCAGCGGCCAGGGGGCGAGTGGGGAGCAGTACTTC. Its translation: CASGQGASGEQYF.

The chain combines TRBV7-3 with TRBJ2-1; 9 bases agree with TRBD2. The V and J ends lost 5 bases and 4 bases, in that order; junction bases with no gene match: 6. The CDR3 is made up of 15 amino acids. Germline V lookup: CDR1 SGHTA, CDR2 FQGTGA. The CDR3 loop is CASSAFGLAYNEQFF. CDR3 nucleotide sequence: TGTGCCAGCAGCGCTTTCGGACTAGCGTACAATGAGCAGTTCTTC. The whole variable domain, filled in from reference TRBV7-3 and TRBJ2-1, reads GAGVSQTPSNKVTEKGKYVELRCDPISGHTALYWYRQSLGQGPEFLIYFQGTGAADDSGLPNDRFFAVRPEGSVSTLKIQRTERGDSAVYLCASSAFGLAYNEQFFGPGTRLTVL.

This clone was seen only once. The chain carries TRBV23-1 and TRBJ2-7, with 8 nucleotides matching TRBD1. TRBV23-1 is designated an ORF whose function remains uncertain. The CDR3 is 19 residues long. V lost 2 bases and J lost 2; bases outside the gene matches: 17. The CDR3 region has the DNA TGCGCCAGCAGTCAAATCTTAAACCGGGACAGGCCCCTTACCTACGAGCAGTACTTC. Translation: CASSQILNRDRPLTYEQYF.

This clone came up once. J is TRBJ2-1 and V is TRBV7-2; 10 positions agree with TRBD2. The germline V gene encodes CDR1 SGHTA and CDR2 FQGNSA. V shed 6 bases and J 7 bases; nucleotides not matched to a gene: 6. There are 14 residues in the CDR3. This chain's CDR3 is CASRIAGGPNEQFF. As DNA, the CDR3 is TGTGCCAGCAGGATAGCGGGGGGACCAAATGAGCAGTTCTTC.

The rearrangement uses TRBV11-3 and TRBJ1-3; a possible D gene is TRBD1 (6 bases). Germline V gene lookup returns CDR1 SGHNT and CDR2 YENEEA. The CDR3 runs to 16 residues. Trimming took off 1 base at V and 4 bases at J, with 14 bases between the two ends. The CDR3 coding sequence is TGTGCCAGCAGCTTAGGTCCAGGGGCGGCAGGAAACACCATATATTTT. Protein sequence: CASSLGPGAAGNTIYF.

A few counts support this clone. The chain joins TRBV18 to TRBJ2-5; no clear D gene. Germline V gene data show CDR1 as KGHSH and CDR2 as LQKENI. V lost 3 bases and J lost 5, with 19 bases in between. The CDR3 runs 16 residues. CDR3 bases: TGTGCCAGCTCACCCCAGACGGCGGCCCCCGGGGAGACCCAGTACTTC. This encodes CASSPQTAAPGETQYF.

The V and J genes are TRBV30 and TRBJ1-1; the D is unclear. The CDR3 totals 13 residues. V gave up 4 bases and J gave up 0 bases, with 9 bases separating them. Per the germline V gene, CDR1 is GTSNPN and CDR2 is SVGIG (reference sequence). CDR3 sequence reads: CAWNAGMNTEAFF. Written as DNA, the CDR3 is TGTGCCTGGAACGCGGGGATGAACACTGAAGCTTTCTTT.

This clone was seen a few times. The gene calls are TRBV9 and TRBJ2-1; D remains ambiguous. CDR3 length: 14 residues. Germline values: CDR1 SGDLS, CDR2 YYNGEE. The germline V and J ends were trimmed by 0 bases and 5 bases, with 9 bases remaining between them. The CDR3: CASSVALQNNEQFF. The CDR3 DNA reads TGTGCCAGCAGCGTAGCTTTACAGAACAATGAGCAGTTCTTC.

As concerns this clone: One junction end does not reproduce the germline sequence, and a read error may be involved. The chain couples TRBV7-9 to TRBJ1-6; TRBD1 aligns across 9 bases. Germline V gene lookup returns CDR1 SEHNR and CDR2 FQNEAQ (reference sequence). This CDR3 is 17 amino acids long. CDR3 bases: TGTTCCAGCAGCTTAGCGGAGGGACAGGGAGGAAAATCACCCCTCCACTTT. Encoded protein: CSSSLAEGQGGKSPLHF.

The chain is built from TRBV7-9 and TRBJ1-5; unclear D gene. Between the trimmed V and J ends, which lost 2 bases and 7 bases, there was a span of 9 bases. The germline CDR1 and CDR2 sequences are SEHNR and FQNEAQ (reference sequence). The CDR3 has 13 amino acids. CDR3 sequence (DNA): TGTGCCAGCAGCTTAAATGCGGCGCAGCCCCAGCATTTT. It yields the protein CASSLNAAQPQHF.

This clone appeared a few times. The V call is TRBV5-1, the J call TRBJ1-1, with 8 bases matching TRBD1. CDR1 is SGHRS, CDR2 YFSETQ, per germline. Trimming took 4 bases from V and 8 from J; bases not matched to a gene: 7. This CDR3 spans 13 amino acids. CDR3 loop: CASSGDRGSEAFF. The CDR3 bases are TGCGCCAGCAGCGGAGACAGGGGCTCCGAAGCTTTCTTT.

The chain combines TRBV6-6 with TRBJ2-2; TRBD1 is a possible D gene (6 bases). The CDR3 extends over 15 amino acids. V was clipped by 0 bases and J by 5 bases, with 10 bases between them. Germline V gene lookup returns CDR1 MNHNY and CDR2 SVGAGI (reference sequence). The CDR3 DNA reads TGTGCCAGCAGTTACTCGGGGACACATACCGGGGAGCTGTTTTTT. Translating gives CASSYSGTHTGELFF.

V and J are TRBV28 and TRBJ2-7; D might be TRBD2 (5 bases). Looked up from germline, CDR1 is MDHEN and CDR2 is SYDVKM. The CDR3 is 14 residues long. The V and J ends lost 9 bases and 1 base respectively, with 16 bases between them. The CDR3 here is CASERQGGSYEQYF. The CDR3 DNA sequence: TGTGCCAGTGAACGGCAAGGAGGATCCTACGAGCAGTACTTC.

This chain connects TRBV4-1 to TRBJ2-7, with 8 bases lining up with TRBD2. J was trimmed by 4 bases and V by 1 base; bases with no gene match: 9. Germline CDR1 is MGHRA and CDR2 is YSYEKL. The CDR3 sequence is 16 residues long. The CDR3 sequence: CASSQVRPSGLYEQYF. CDR3 DNA: TGCGCCAGCAGCCAAGTTAGACCTAGCGGGTTATACGAGCAGTACTTC.

V and J are TRBV6-1 and TRBJ1-5; D perhaps matches TRBD1 (6 bases). This CDR3 region has 14 residues. The V end lost 5 bases, the J end lost 2 bases, and 10 bases lay between the germline ends. Germline V lookup: CDR1 MNHNS, CDR2 SASEGT. The CDR3 spells CASSLRGGNQPQHF. CDR3 in DNA: TGTGCCAGCAGTCTCAGGGGAGGCAATCAGCCCCAGCATTTT.

V gene TRBV6-5 combines with J gene TRBJ1-2, with a tentative D call TRBD1 (6 bases). V lost 5 bases to trimming and J lost 4 bases, with 8 bases between them. This CDR3 region has 12 residues. Germline loops: CDR1 MNHEY, CDR2 SVGAGI. CDR3 DNA: TGTGCCAGCAGTCAGGACAGCTATGGCTACACCTTC. Its translation: CASSQDSYGYTF.

The rearrangement joins TRBV5-1 to TRBJ2-7; perhaps TRBD2 as D (5 bases). In germline, CDR1 is SGHRS, CDR2 YFSETQ. CDR3 length: 14 residues. V lost 0 bases to trimming and J lost 2 bases, with 9 bases between them. CDR3 in amino acids: CASSLAGLPYEQYF. Here the CDR3 DNA reads TGCGCCAGCAGCTTGGCCGGACTCCCCTACGAGCAGTACTTC.

The rearrangement links TRBV7-6 to TRBJ2-3; the match to TRBD1 covers 12 bases. Per germline, CDR1 SGHVS and CDR2 FNYEAQ. The CDR3 is made up of 16 amino acids. Trimming cost V 2 bases and J 6 bases; bases outside gene matches: 6. This CDR3 reads CASSLSGTGGFDTQYF. CDR3 DNA: TGTGCCAGCAGCTTATCCGGGACAGGGGGCTTCGATACGCAGTATTTT.

This chain uses TRBV9 with TRBJ2-3; 10 bases match TRBD2. The germline CDR1 and CDR2 sequences are SGDLS and YYNGEE. With 0 bases clipped from V and 8 bases from J, the junction kept 9 bases outside the gene matches. This CDR3 has 16 amino acids. In DNA form, the CDR3 reads TGTGCCAGCAGCGTAGGAGCTAGCGGGAGTGCAGGTACGCAGTATTTT. Its protein is CASSVGASGSAGTQYF.

This clone was seen only once. This rearrangement joins TRBV5-1 to TRBJ2-7; D possibly corresponds to TRBD1 (6 bases). V was trimmed by 2 bases and J by 0 bases, leaving 12 bases between them. The CDR3 totals 15 residues. The V gene's germline CDR1 is SGHRS and CDR2 YFSETQ. In DNA form, the CDR3 reads TGCGCCAGCAGCTTCGGGCCGGACAGCTCCTACGAGCAGTACTTC. It yields the protein CASSFGPDSSYEQYF.